The 6 T cell receptor beta chains given below trace back to one sample, sequenced in a study of T cells in Graves' hyperthyroidism and ophthalmopathy. Amplification of TCR beta CDR3 regions was performed using RNA transcripts as template. The HTBI set primed first-round TCR CDR3 RT-PCR. Via MiXCR, TCRdb re-called the multiplex PCR reads, giving one row per CDR3 protein. The sample holds a few hundred thousand distinct CDR3 sequences; under 20% are singletons and the top ten take around two fifths. Sequencing was carried out using blood. The origin of the receptors is a young man with Graves' ophthalmopathy.

This clonotype was counted between two and nine times. V is TRBV6-1 and J is TRBJ2-7; a possible D gene is TRBD2 (7 bases). The CDR3 contains 15 residues. Trimming left V 6 bases short and J 2 bases short, with 17 bases between. The germline gives CDR1 MNHNS, CDR2 SASEGT. CDR3 sequence (DNA): TGTGCCAGCAGCACGGGACGGGGGGCCACCTACGAGCAGTACTTC. This gives the protein CASSTGRGATYEQYF.

A few counts support this clonotype. The chain employs TRBV14 and TRBJ2-1; D possibly corresponds to TRBD1 (5 bases). V lost 3 bases and J 6 bases, leaving 12 bases between the germline ends. CDR3 length: 14 amino acids. Germline values: CDR1 SGHDN, CDR2 FVKESK. This CDR3 is CASSQSGMVNEQFF. DNA for the CDR3: TGTGCCAGCAGCCAGTCAGGGATGGTCAATGAGCAGTTCTTC.

This clonotype was seen repeatedly, ten times or more. V gene TRBV2 combines with J gene TRBJ1-1, with D possibly matching TRBD1 (5 bases). V gave up 0 bases and J gave up 8 bases, with 10 bases separating them. Looked up from germline, CDR1 is SNHLY and CDR2 is FYNNEI. The CDR3 loop spans 13 amino acids. The CDR3 sequence: CASSEAGGREAFF. The CDR3 DNA reads as TGTGCCAGCAGTGAAGCGGGGGGGAGAGAAGCTTTCTTT.

This clonotype has a count of ten or more. V gene TRBV5-1 combines with J gene TRBJ1-5, with D hard to call. V lost 0 bases, J lost 4 bases, and 11 bases lay in between. From germline, CDR1 is SGHRS and CDR2 YFSETQ. The CDR3 runs 15 residues. CDR3 DNA: TGCGCCAGCAGCTTGGCCGGAGGAGGTAATCAGCCCCAGCATTTT. Its translation is CASSLAGGGNQPQHF.

CDR3 nucleotide sequence: TGTGCCAGTAGTAGTTACGACAGGGAAGATGGCTACGAGCAGTACTTC. It is translated as CASSSYDREDGYEQYF. This chain links TRBV19 with TRBJ2-7; 7 bases line up with TRBD1. The CDR3 runs 16 residues. The trim removed 4 bases at V and 3 bases at J, leaving 12 bases unmatched. CDR1 and CDR2 (germline): LNHDA, SQIVND (reference sequence).

This clonotype was detected a few times. The chain couples TRBV6-1 to TRBJ2-1; a possible D gene is TRBD1 (5 bases). In germline, CDR1 is MNHNS, CDR2 SASEGT. The V and J ends lost 10 bases and 2 bases respectively, with 15 bases between them. This CDR3 comprises 14 residues. The CDR3 DNA sequence: TGTGCCACTTCCAAACAGGCGACCTACAATGAGCAGTTCTTC. Translated: CATSKQATYNEQFF.